Shown below are 25 T cell receptor beta chains from a single sample sequenced in a study of identical twins. TCRdb itself ran the 5' RACE reads through MiXCR, one entry per CDR3 protein. The top ten hold around 0.9% of the sample, which has about 520,000 distinct CDR3 sequences, less than 25% seen once. This same sample was also part of a study on T cells expressing NK-cell markers.

The sample taken for sequencing was CD4+ T cells sorted from blood. The receptors here all came from a woman between 18 and 30 years old in good health.

J is TRBJ2-7 and V is TRBV6-6; no clear D gene. CDR1 and CDR2 (germline): MNHNY, SVGAGI (reference sequence). This CDR3 region has 12 residues. V lost 6 bases and J lost 0, with 6 bases in between. The chain's CDR3 is CASSDDSYEQYF. Written as DNA, the CDR3 is TGTGCCAGCAGCGACGACTCCTACGAGCAGTACTTC.

In this sample, this clonotype turned up a few times. The V call is TRBV5-6, the J call TRBJ2-2; maybe TRBD2 (5 bases). CDR3 size: 14 residues. Germline CDR1 reads SGHDT; CDR2 reads YYEEEE. Trimming stripped 4 bases from V and 7 bases from J, with 14 bases between. CDR3 residues: CASSAGLRVGELFF. The DNA for the CDR3 is TGTGCCAGCAGCGCCGGACTGAGGGTCGGGGAGCTGTTTTTT.

The genes are TRBV5-1 and TRBJ2-3; the D gene is possibly TRBD1 (6 bases). CDR1 is SGHRS, CDR2 YFSETQ, per germline. Trimming shortened V by 2 bases and J by 7 bases, and 11 bases separated the two germline ends. CDR3 length equals 13 residues. The CDR3 sequence: CASSFLQGHTQYF. The CDR3 DNA follows: TGCGCCAGCAGCTTTCTACAGGGACATACGCAGTATTTT.

Concerning this clonotype itself: No conserved phenylalanine or tryptophan is present at the end of the CDR3, so a read error is the likely explanation. This rearrangement joins TRBV10-3 to TRBJ2-1, with TRBD2 matching over 15 bases. Germline V CDR1 and CDR2: ENHRY, SYGVKD. The CDR3 has 17 amino acids. The V gene end was trimmed by 3 bases and the J gene end by 7 bases; junction bases not matched to a gene: 7. CDR3 nucleotide sequence: TGTGCCATCAGTGAAGGGACTAGCGGGGGGCTTATGAATGAGCAGTTCCTC. This gives the protein CAISEGTSGGLMNEQFL.

The chain is built from TRBV20-1 and TRBJ1-6, with D unresolved. With 2 bases removed from V and 9 bases from J, the gap between germline ends came to 14 bases. The CDR3 loop spans 14 amino acids. Germline V gives CDR1 DFQATT, CDR2 SNEGSKA (reference sequence). This CDR3 is CSARSSSQASPLHF. The CDR3 region has the DNA TGCAGTGCTAGATCAAGTTCACAAGCTTCACCCCTCCACTTT.

This clonotype has only one observation. The chain carries TRBV7-2 and TRBJ2-1; TRBD2 matches 7 bases. V lost 10 bases, J lost 7 bases, and 16 bases stayed unmatched. Germline V CDR1 and CDR2: SGHTA, FQGNSA. The CDR3 has 15 amino acids. The CDR3 loop is CATGDYPDPRNEQFF. CDR3 in DNA: TGTGCCACCGGGGACTATCCCGATCCCCGGAATGAGCAGTTCTTC.

This clonotype was counted a few times. The chain recombines TRBV7-2 with TRBJ1-3; 7 bases are shared with TRBD1. V lost 8 bases and J lost 0; bases outside the gene matches: 13. The germline V gene has CDR1 SGHTA and CDR2 FQGNSA. The CDR3 totals 17 residues. This chain's CDR3 is CASLPWGQHSSGNTIYF. The CDR3 DNA follows: TGTGCCAGCTTGCCATGGGGACAGCATAGCTCTGGAAACACCATATATTTT.

This clonotype was seen many times. The chain combines TRBV5-1 with TRBJ2-1; 7 nucleotides agree with TRBD1. Germline-derived CDR1 and CDR2 are SGHRS and YFSETQ. Trimming cost V 2 bases and J 10 bases; bases outside gene matches: 3. The CDR3 is 12 amino acids. The CDR3 reads CASSLPGQEQFF. CDR3 DNA sequence: TGCGCCAGCAGCTTACCGGGACAGGAGCAGTTCTTC.

The chain carries TRBV6-1 and TRBJ2-3; TRBD2 matches at 10 bases. The trim removed 6 bases at V and 0 bases at J, leaving 6 bases unmatched. The CDR3 sequence is 16 residues long. Germline V gene data show CDR1 as MNHNS and CDR2 as SASEGT. The CDR3: CASSHKTSGSTDTQYF. The CDR3, as DNA: TGTGCCAGCAGCCACAAGACTAGCGGGAGCACAGATACGCAGTATTTT.

The chain carries TRBV20-1 and TRBJ2-2; 7 bases line up with TRBD1. This CDR3 is built from 16 residues. Germline CDR1 DFQATT, CDR2 SNEGSKA (reference sequence). Unmatched junction bases numbered 8, after V lost 0 bases and J lost 4 bases. This chain's CDR3 is CSARDNYRGGTGELFF. Here the CDR3 DNA reads TGCAGTGCTAGAGATAACTACAGGGGTGGCACCGGGGAGCTGTTTTTT.

In its sample, this clonotype was seen a few times. The chain is built from TRBV7-2 and TRBJ1-3; D is unclear. Trimming removed 3 bases from V and 3 bases from J, with 6 bases in between. Germline V CDR1 and CDR2: SGHTA, FQGNSA. This CDR3 comprises 13 residues. The CDR3 coding sequence is TGTGCCAGCAGCTTGAGTTATGGAAACACCATATATTTT. Translation: CASSLSYGNTIYF.

The chain has TRBV6-2 or TRBV6-3 and TRBJ2-7, with a possible D match to TRBD2 (7 bases). The CDR3 is 12 amino acids. The V and J ends lost 11 bases and 3 bases respectively, with 14 bases between them. CDR1 MNHEY and CDR2 SVGEGT come from the germline V gene. This CDR3 is CAGGERDYEQYF. The CDR3 nucleotides are TGTGCCGGGGGCGAGCGGGACTACGAGCAGTACTTC.

To note about this clonotype: At one boundary the junction diverges from the germline segment, which might be a read error. This sequence joins TRBV6-2 or TRBV6-3 and TRBJ2-1, with TRBD2 matching over 15 bases. This CDR3 spans 18 amino acids. Germline-derived CDR1 and CDR2 are MNHEY and SVGEGT. CDR3 region: CATSPRTSGGVSSNEQFF. The CDR3, as DNA: TGTGCCACCAGTCCTAGGACTAGCGGGGGGGTCTCAAGCAATGAGCAGTTCTTC.

This sequence joins TRBV6-5 and TRBJ1-6, with D possibly being TRBD1 (5 bases). V gave up 0 bases and J gave up 7 bases, with 10 bases separating them. Germline assignment: CDR1 MNHEY and CDR2 SVGAGI. The CDR3 sequence is 15 residues long. In nucleotides, the CDR3 is TGTGCCAGCAGTTACTCGGGACGGAGAAATTCACCCCTCCACTTT. Amino acid sequence: CASSYSGRRNSPLHF.

The J gene is TRBJ2-1, the V gene TRBV7-6; perhaps TRBD1 as D (5 bases). V lost 0 bases and J 7 bases, leaving 13 bases between the germline ends. This CDR3 contains 15 residues. Germline assignment: CDR1 SGHVS and CDR2 FNYEAQ. The CDR3 bases are TGTGCCAGCAGCTTAGCGGAAAGGGCAGGGAATGAGCAGTTCTTC. It encodes CASSLAERAGNEQFF.

The genes are TRBV5-1 and TRBJ1-2; 8 bases align to TRBD1. The junction had 6 bases not matched to a gene; V was cut back by 4 bases and J by 7 bases. The CDR3 totals 13 residues. Germline assignment: CDR1 SGHRS and CDR2 YFSETQ. In DNA form, the CDR3 reads TGCGCCAGCAGCGGGAGGACAGGGTTTGGCTACACCTTC. Translated: CASSGRTGFGYTF.

V gene TRBV5-1 combines with J gene TRBJ2-1, with D possibly TRBD1 on 5 matching bases. CDR1 SGHRS and CDR2 YFSETQ come from the germline V gene. Trimming left V 0 bases short and J 8 bases short, with 12 bases between. This CDR3 has 14 residues. CDR3 bases: TGCGCCAGCAGCTTGGGTTGGGGCCCCGATGAGCAGTTCTTC. It is translated as CASSLGWGPDEQFF.

This clonotype was detected only a few times. The V and J genes are TRBV15 and TRBJ1-6, with D unresolved. Germline assignment: CDR1 LNHNV and CDR2 YYDKDF (reference sequence). V lost 3 bases and J 9 bases, leaving 12 bases between the germline ends. The CDR3 has 14 residues. CDR3 nucleotides: TGTGCCACCAGCAGGGGTGACAACGGTTCACCCCTCCACTTT. Protein sequence: CATSRGDNGSPLHF.

The sample holds a few counts of this clonotype. The chain couples TRBV4-1 to TRBJ1-2; no clear D gene. This CDR3 has 15 residues. Germline assignment: CDR1 MGHRA and CDR2 YSYEKL. V shed 0 bases and J shed 0 bases, with 8 bases lying between them. CDR3 protein: CASSQDETPNYGYTF. The CDR3 coding sequence is TGCGCCAGCAGCCAAGATGAGACACCTAACTATGGCTACACCTTC.

This clonotype showed up many times. This chain uses TRBV12-3 or TRBV12-4 with TRBJ2-1, with 7 bases lining up with TRBD1. CDR3 length: 11 amino acids. J gave up 16 bases and V 6 bases, and 9 bases lay outside the gene matches. The CDR3 protein is CASRNRDSPFF. The CDR3 coding sequence is TGTGCCAGCAGGAACCGGGACAGTCCTTTCTTC.

The chain combines TRBV14 with TRBJ2-1, with D tentatively TRBD2 (5 bases). Trimming stripped 4 bases from V and 4 bases from J, with 11 bases between. The CDR3 totals 14 residues. Looked up from germline, CDR1 is SGHDN and CDR2 is FVKESK. The CDR3 DNA sequence: TGTGCCAGCAGCCCGGTGGACTCTTACAATGAGCAGTTCTTC. Translating gives CASSPVDSYNEQFF.

The V call is TRBV9, the J call TRBJ2-7; no definite D call. The V end lost 0 bases, the J end lost 2 bases, and 9 bases lay between the germline ends. There are 14 residues in the CDR3. The germline CDR1 and CDR2 sequences are SGDLS and YYNGEE. In DNA form, the CDR3 reads TGTGCCAGCAGCGTAGATAAGGAAACCTACGAGCAGTACTTC. The encoded protein is CASSVDKETYEQYF.

The chain joins TRBV6-1 to TRBJ2-5; 10 bases are a match to TRBD2. V gave up 8 bases and J gave up 9 bases; unmatched junction bases: 9. Germline lookup yields CDR1 MNHNS and CDR2 SASEGT. The CDR3 is made up of 13 amino acids. In DNA, the CDR3 is TGTGCCAGCTCTCGGACTAGCGGATTGTCCCAGTACTTC. This gives the protein CASSRTSGLSQYF.

V is TRBV15 and J is TRBJ2-7, with D tentatively TRBD2 (6 bases). The V and J ends lost 1 base and 5 bases respectively, with 12 bases between them. This CDR3 is 14 amino acids long. Per germline, CDR1 LNHNV and CDR2 YYDKDF (reference sequence). The CDR3 loop reads CATSRVSGVDEQYF. Here the CDR3 DNA reads TGTGCCACCAGCAGAGTGTCGGGGGTGGACGAGCAGTACTTC.

This clonotype was seen a handful of times. The chain has TRBV18 and TRBJ2-1; 9 bases are a match to TRBD2. V lost 3 bases, J lost 2 bases, and 2 bases stayed unmatched. The CDR3 length is 15 residues. Germline lookup yields CDR1 KGHSH and CDR2 LQKENI. CDR3 in DNA: TGTGCCAGCTCACCGAGGACTAGCGCCTACAATGAGCAGTTCTTC. Amino acids: CASSPRTSAYNEQFF.